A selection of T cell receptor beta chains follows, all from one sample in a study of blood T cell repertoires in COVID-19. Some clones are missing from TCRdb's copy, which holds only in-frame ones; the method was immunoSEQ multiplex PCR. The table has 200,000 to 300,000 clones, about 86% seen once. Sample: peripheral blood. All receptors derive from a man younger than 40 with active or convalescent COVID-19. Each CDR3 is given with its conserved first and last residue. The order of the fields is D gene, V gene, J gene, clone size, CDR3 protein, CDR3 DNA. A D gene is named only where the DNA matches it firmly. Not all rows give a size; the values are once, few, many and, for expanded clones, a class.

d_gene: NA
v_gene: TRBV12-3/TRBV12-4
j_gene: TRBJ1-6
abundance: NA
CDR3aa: CASSYQGFSPLHF
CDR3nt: TGTGCCAGCAGCTACCAGGGTTTTTCACCCCTCCACTTT

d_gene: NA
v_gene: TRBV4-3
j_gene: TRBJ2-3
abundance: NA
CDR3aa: CASSQGTIADTQYF
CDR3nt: TGCGCCAGCAGCCAAGGTACTATCGCAGATACGCAGTATTTT

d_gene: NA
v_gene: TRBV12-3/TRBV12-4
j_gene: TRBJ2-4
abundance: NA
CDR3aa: CASRGDFEDIQYF
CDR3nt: TGTGCCAGCAGAGGGGACTTCGAGGACATTCAGTACTTC

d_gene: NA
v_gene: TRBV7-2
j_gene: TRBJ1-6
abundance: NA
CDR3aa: CASSLYIGRAMENSPLHF
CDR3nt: TGTGCCAGCAGCTTATACATTGGCAGGGCAATGGAGAATTCACCCCTCCACTTT

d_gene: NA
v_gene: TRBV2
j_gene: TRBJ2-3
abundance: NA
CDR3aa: CASSERGSTDTQYF
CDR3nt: TGTGCCAGCAGTGAACGAGGGAGCACAGATACGCAGTATTTT

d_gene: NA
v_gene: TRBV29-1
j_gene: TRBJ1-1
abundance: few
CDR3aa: CSVEVGGSYLFF
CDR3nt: TGCAGCGTTGAAGTCGGGGGGAGTTATCTCTTCTTT

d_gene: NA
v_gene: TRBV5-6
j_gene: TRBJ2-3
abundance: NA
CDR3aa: CASSFVTDTQYF
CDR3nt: TGTGCCAGCAGCTTCGTTACAGATACGCAGTATTTT

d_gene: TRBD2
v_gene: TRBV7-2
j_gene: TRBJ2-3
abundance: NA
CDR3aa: CASSLTSGGASNPDTQYF
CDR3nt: TGTGCCAGCAGCTTGACTAGCGGGGGGGCCTCAAACCCGGATACGCAGTATTTT

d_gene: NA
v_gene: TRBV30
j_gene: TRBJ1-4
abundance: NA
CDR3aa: CAWRGVGEKLFF
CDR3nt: TGTGCCTGGAGAGGGGTAGGGGAAAAACTGTTTTTT

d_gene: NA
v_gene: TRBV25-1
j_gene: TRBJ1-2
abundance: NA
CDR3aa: CASSEYLLYGYTF
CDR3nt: TGTGCCAGCAGTGAATATCTGTTGTATGGCTACACCTTC

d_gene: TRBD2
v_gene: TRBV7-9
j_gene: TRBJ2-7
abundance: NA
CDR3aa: CASSPSGASYEQYF
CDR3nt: TGTGCCAGCAGCCCCAGCGGGGCCTCCTACGAGCAGTACTTC

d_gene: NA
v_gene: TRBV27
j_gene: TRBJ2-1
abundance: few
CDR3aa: CASRQGAGTSYNEQFF
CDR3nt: TGTGCCAGCAGACAGGGAGCGGGGACCTCCTACAATGAGCAGTTCTTC

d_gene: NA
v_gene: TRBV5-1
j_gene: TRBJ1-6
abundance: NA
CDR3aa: CASGMDSYSPLHF
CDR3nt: TGCGCCAGCGGCATGGACAGTTATTCACCCCTCCACTTT

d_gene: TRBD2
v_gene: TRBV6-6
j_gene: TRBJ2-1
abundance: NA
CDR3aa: CASSYRTSGGRNEQFF
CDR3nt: TGTGCCAGCAGTTACCGGACTAGCGGGGGTAGGAATGAGCAGTTCTTC

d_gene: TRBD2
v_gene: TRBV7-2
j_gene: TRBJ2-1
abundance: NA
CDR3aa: CASSSRRLTGGSANEQFF
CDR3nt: TGTGCCAGCAGCTCCAGACGACTTACGGGGGGGTCAGCCAATGAGCAGTTCTTC

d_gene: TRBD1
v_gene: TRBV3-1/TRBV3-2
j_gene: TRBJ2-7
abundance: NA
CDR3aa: CASSRGGQGSEQYF
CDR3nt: TGTGCCAGCAGCCGAGGAGGACAGGGGTCCGAGCAGTACTTC

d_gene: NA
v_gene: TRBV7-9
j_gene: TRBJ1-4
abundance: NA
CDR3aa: CASSPRGGKNEKLFF
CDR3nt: TGTGCCAGCAGCCCCCGTGGGGGGAAGAATGAAAAACTGTTTTTT

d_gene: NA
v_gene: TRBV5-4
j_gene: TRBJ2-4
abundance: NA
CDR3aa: CASSPRRGVNIQYF
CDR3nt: TGTGCCAGCAGCCCCAGGAGGGGTGTTAACATTCAGTACTTC

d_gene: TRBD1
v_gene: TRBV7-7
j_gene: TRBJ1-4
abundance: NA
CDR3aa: CASSQDRDSEKLFF
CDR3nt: TGTGCCAGCAGCCAGGACAGGGACTCAGAAAAACTGTTTTTT

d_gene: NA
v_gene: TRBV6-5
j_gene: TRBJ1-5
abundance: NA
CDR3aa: CASRPEGVGNQPQHF
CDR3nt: TGTGCCAGCAGACCCGAGGGGGTAGGCAATCAGCCCCAGCATTTT

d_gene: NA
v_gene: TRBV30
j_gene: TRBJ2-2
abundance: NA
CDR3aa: CAWSRGRTGELFF
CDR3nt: TGTGCCTGGAGCAGGGGTCGGACCGGGGAGCTGTTTTTT

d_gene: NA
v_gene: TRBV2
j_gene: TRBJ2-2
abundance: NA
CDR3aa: CASSQSGPPGTGELFF
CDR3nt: TGTGCCAGCAGTCAAAGCGGGCCGCCGGGCACCGGGGAGCTGTTTTTT

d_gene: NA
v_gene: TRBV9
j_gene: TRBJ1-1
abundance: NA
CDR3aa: CASSTGIRTEAFF
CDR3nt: TGTGCCAGCAGCACGGGGATACGGACTGAAGCTTTCTTT

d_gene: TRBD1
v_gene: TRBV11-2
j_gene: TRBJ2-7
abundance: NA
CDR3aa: CASSLGGTGAYEQYF
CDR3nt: TGTGCCAGCAGCTTAGGGGGCACAGGGGCCTACGAGCAGTACTTC

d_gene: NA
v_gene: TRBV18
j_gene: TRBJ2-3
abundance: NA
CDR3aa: CASSPIVPTSTDTQYF
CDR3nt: TGTGCCAGCTCACCGATTGTCCCCACTAGCACAGATACGCAGTATTTT

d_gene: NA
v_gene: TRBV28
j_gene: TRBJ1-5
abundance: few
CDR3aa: CASSETERYNGQPQHF
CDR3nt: TGTGCCAGCAGTGAGACAGAGAGGTACAACGGTCAGCCCCAGCATTTT

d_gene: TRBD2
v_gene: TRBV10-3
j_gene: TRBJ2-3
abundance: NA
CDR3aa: CAISDPGTSGGDTQYF
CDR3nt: TGTGCCATCAGCGACCCCGGGACTAGCGGGGGAGATACGCAGTATTTT

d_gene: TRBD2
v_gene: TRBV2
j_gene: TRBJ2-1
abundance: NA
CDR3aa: CAESSGGAVNEQFF
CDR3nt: TGTGCCGAGTCTAGCGGGGGGGCGGTCAATGAGCAGTTCTTC

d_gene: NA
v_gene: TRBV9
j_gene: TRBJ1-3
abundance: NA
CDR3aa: CASSVYEGLGSGNTIYF
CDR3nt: TGTGCCAGCAGCGTATACGAGGGCTTGGGCTCTGGAAACACCATATATTTT

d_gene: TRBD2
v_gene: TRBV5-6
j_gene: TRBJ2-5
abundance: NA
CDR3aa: CASSLAGLAGETQYF
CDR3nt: TGTGCCAGCAGCTTGGCCGGACTAGCGGGAGAGACCCAGTACTTC

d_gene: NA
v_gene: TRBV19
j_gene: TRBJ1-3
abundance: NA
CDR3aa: CASSILGGASGNTIYF
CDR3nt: TGTGCCAGTAGTATTTTAGGCGGAGCCTCTGGAAACACCATATATTTT

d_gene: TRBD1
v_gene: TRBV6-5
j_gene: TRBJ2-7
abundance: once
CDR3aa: CASKDREPPYEQYF
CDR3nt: TGTGCCAGCAAAGACAGGGAACCACCCTACGAGCAGTACTTC

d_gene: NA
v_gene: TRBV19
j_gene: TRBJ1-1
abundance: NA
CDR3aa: CASSTRKPGGRTEAFF
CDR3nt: TGTGCCAGTAGTACCCGAAAGCCGGGGGGGAGGACTGAAGCTTTCTTT

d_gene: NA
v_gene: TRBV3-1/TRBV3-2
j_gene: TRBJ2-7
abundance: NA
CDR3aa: CASSPGLNSVYEQYF
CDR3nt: TGTGCCAGCAGCCCCGGACTAAATTCAGTCTACGAGCAGTACTTC

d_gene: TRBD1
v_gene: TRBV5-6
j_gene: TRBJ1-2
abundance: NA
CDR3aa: CASSLIESRDSKGYTF
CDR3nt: TGTGCCAGCAGCTTGATAGAGTCCCGGGACAGCAAAGGCTACACCTTC

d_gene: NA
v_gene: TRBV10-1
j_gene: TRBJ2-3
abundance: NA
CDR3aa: CASSEGQPRDTQYF
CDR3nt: TGCGCCAGCAGTGAAGGACAGCCTAGAGATACGCAGTATTTT

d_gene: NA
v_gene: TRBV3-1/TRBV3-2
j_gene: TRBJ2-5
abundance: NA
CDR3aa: CASSQGFQGQETQYF
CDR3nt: TGTGCCAGCAGCCAGGGTTTCCAGGGGCAAGAGACCCAGTACTTC

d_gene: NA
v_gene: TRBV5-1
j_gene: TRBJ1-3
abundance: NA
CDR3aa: CASSLGARSGNTIYF
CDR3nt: TGCGCCAGCAGCTTGGGGGCCCGATCTGGAAACACCATATATTTT

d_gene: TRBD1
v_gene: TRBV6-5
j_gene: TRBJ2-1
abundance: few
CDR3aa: CASSPRDRGLNEQFF
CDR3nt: TGTGCCAGCAGTCCCCGGGACAGGGGGCTCAATGAGCAGTTCTTC

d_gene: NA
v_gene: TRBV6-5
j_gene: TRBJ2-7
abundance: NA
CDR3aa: CASSSRESSYEQYF
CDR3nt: TGTGCCAGCAGTTCCCGGGAAAGCTCCTACGAGCAGTACTTC

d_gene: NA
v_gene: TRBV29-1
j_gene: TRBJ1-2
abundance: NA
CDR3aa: CSLGDTRYGYTF
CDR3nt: TGCAGCCTGGGGGACACTCGCTATGGCTACACCTTC

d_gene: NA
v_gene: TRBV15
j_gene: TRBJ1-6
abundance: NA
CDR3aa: CATSSGFTQDSPLHF
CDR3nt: TGTGCCACCAGCAGCGGTTTTACACAGGATTCACCCCTCCACTTT

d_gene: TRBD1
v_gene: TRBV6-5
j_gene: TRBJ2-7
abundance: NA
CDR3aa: CASSYEGTGIFDEQYF
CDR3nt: TGTGCCAGCAGTTACGAGGGGACAGGGATATTCGACGAGCAGTACTTC

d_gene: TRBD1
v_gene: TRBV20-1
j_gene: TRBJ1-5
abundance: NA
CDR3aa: CSASARTGLNQPQHF
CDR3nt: TGCAGTGCTAGTGCACGGACAGGGTTGAATCAGCCCCAGCATTTT

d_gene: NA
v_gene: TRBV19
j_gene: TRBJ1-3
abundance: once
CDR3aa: CASIHAGEHSGNTIYF
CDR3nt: TGTGCCAGTATCCATGCCGGAGAACATTCTGGAAACACCATATATTTT

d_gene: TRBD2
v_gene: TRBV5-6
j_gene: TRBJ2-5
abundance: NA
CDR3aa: CASIPVASGQETQYF
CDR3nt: TGTGCCAGTATCCCGGTGGCTAGCGGACAAGAGACCCAGTACTTC

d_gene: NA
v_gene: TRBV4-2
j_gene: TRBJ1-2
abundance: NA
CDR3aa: CASSTDTHDGYTF
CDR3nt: TGTGCCAGCAGCACGGACACCCATGATGGCTACACCTTC

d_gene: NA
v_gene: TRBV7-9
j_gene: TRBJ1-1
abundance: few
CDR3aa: CASSSRREEAFF
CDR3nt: TGTGCCAGCAGCTCCCGGAGGGAGGAGGCTTTCTTT

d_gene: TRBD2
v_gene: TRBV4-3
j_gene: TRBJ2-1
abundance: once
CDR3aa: CASSQAAISTSGGIYGYNEQFF
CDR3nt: TGCGCCAGCAGCCAAGCTGCAATATCGACTAGCGGGGGGATCTATGGATACAATGAGCAGTTCTTC

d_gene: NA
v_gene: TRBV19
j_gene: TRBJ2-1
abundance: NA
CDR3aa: CASKTTGNSYNEQFF
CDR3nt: TGTGCCAGTAAAACCACAGGAAATTCCTACAATGAGCAGTTCTTC

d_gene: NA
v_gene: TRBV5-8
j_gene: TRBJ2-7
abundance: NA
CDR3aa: CASSGGTSVQWREQYF
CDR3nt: TGTGCCAGCAGCGGGGGCACGTCGGTCCAGTGGCGCGAGCAGTACTTC

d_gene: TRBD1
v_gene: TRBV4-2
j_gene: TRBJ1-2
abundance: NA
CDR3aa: CASSQRTTGTVSGYTF
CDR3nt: TGTGCCAGCAGCCAAAGGACTACCGGGACAGTATCTGGCTACACCTTC